This T cell receptor beta chain was profiled in a study of T cell repertoires and HLA-DP antigens. Germline values: CDR1 GTSNPN, CDR2 SVGIG (reference sequence). The CDR3 totals 18 residues. V was shortened by 2 bases and J by 0 bases, with 20 bases between the two germline ends. Generated by immunoSEQ multiplex PCR, the TCRdb table keeps only in-frame clones and is missing some. The table has approximately 90,000 clones, around nine tenths seen once. Remarks on this clone: What it recognizes is unknown.

The receptor was derived from a man aged 45-65 years in good health and CMV-seronegative. V gene TRBV30 combines with J gene TRBJ2-4, with D unclear. Sequencing was performed on CD4+ T cells from PBMCs. The CDR3 DNA sequence: TGTGCCTGGAGTTCCCCCGGTCCAGCGAGGCTAGCCAAAAACATTCAGTACTTC. As protein: CAWSSPGPARLAKNIQYF.